This T cell receptor (beta chain) emerged from a study of blood T cell repertoires in COVID-19. Study in general: Acute and convalescent COVID-19 specimens originated in the United States, Italy and Spain. The cDNA or gDNA used as material had been derived from T cells, B-cell-depleted T cells, or PBMCs.

This CDR3 region has 19 residues. J was trimmed by 5 bases and V by 4 bases; bases with no gene match: 17. Germline loops: CDR1 SGDLS, CDR2 YYNGEE. Authors' processing steps: Amplifying reference gene primers gave estimates of nucleated cell counts. Using immunoSEQ multiplex PCR, the repertoire was profiled, and TCRdb retains in-frame clones only, with some absent. That table supplies the V and J calls and clone size; D and trimming were determined from the DNA. The sample lists about 75,000 clones, around 83% occurring once. The material sequenced was peripheral blood. The clonotype comes from a woman aged 45-60 years with acute or convalescent COVID-19. The rearrangement uses TRBV9 and TRBJ2-1, with TRBD2 identical over 11 bases. The CDR3 protein is CASSLQDGRTSGSHNEQFF. CDR3 sequence (DNA): TGTGCCAGCAGCCTACAAGACGGACGAACTAGCGGGAGCCACAATGAGCAGTTCTTC.